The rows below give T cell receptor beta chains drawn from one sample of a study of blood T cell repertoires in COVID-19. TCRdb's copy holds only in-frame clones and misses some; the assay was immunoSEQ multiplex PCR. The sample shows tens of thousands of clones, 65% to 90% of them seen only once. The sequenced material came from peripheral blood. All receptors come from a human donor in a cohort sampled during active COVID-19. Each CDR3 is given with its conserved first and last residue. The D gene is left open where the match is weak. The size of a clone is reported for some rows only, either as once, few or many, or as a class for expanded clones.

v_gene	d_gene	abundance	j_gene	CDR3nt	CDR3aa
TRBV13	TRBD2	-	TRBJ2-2	TGTGCCAGCAGCTTACTCCTAGCGGGGGCTACGAACACCGGGGAGCTGTTTTTT	CASSLLLAGATNTGELFF
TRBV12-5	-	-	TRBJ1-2	TGTGCTAGGGTCTACGCCCCTGGCTACACCTTC	CARVYAPGYTF
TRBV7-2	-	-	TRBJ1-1	TGTGCCAGCAGTTATGACAGGAACACTGAAGCTTTCTTT	CASSYDRNTEAFF
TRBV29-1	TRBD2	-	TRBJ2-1	TGCAGCGTTGTAGCGGGAAACAATGAGCAGTTCTTC	CSVVAGNNEQFF
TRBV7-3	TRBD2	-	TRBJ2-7	TGTGCCAGCAGCCCCGGGGGGTACGAGCAGTACTTC	CASSPGGYEQYF
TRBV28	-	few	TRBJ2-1	TGTGCCAGCAGCTACCGCACGGGGAGATATGAGCAGTTCTTC	CASSYRTGRYEQFF
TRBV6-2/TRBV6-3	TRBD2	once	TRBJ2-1	TGTGCCAGCAGTTACGGCCTAGCGGGAGTAGATGAGCAGTTCTTC	CASSYGLAGVDEQFF
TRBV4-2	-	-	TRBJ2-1	TGTGCCAGCAGCCAAGTACGCGGTGAGCAGTTCTTC	CASSQVRGEQFF
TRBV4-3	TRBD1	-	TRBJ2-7	TGCGCCAGCAGCCAAATCCGGGACAGGACCTACGAGCAGTACTTC	CASSQIRDRTYEQYF
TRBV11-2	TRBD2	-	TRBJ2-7	TGTGCCAGCAGCTTTATAGCGGGACCCTACGAGCAGTACTTC	CASSFIAGPYEQYF
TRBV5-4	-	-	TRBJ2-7	TGTGCCAGCATGGCAGGGGGGTCCTACGAGCAGTACTTC	CASMAGGSYEQYF
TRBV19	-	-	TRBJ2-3	TGTGCCAGTAGGCGAGCAGATACGCAGTATTTT	CASRRADTQYF
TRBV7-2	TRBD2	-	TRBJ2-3	TGTGCCAGCAGCTTCCTCCTAGCGGGAGGGCCTAAGACAGATACGCAGTATTTT	CASSFLLAGGPKTDTQYF
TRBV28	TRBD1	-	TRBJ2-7	TGTGCCAGCAACCCCCGTGCCGGGACAGGTAGGGGCGAGCAGTACTTC	CASNPRAGTGRGEQYF